The 18 T cell receptor beta chains listed next were all sequenced from one sample in a study of blood T cell repertoires in COVID-19. Using immunoSEQ multiplex PCR, the repertoire was profiled, and TCRdb retains in-frame clones only, with some absent. Counted here are under 300,000 clones, 87% occurring once; the ten biggest clones make up around 7.2%. The specimen sequenced was peripheral blood. The source of these receptors is a man in his 60s who had recovered from COVID-19.

The gene calls are TRBV12-5 and TRBJ1-2; the D gene is possibly TRBD1 (5 bases). Germline CDR1 is LGHNT and CDR2 is FRNRAP. The CDR3 covers 15 residues. V lost 5 bases and J lost 7, with 20 bases in between. CDR3 protein: CASGTPGGALVGYTF. DNA for the CDR3: TGTGCTAGTGGTACCCCGGGAGGGGCGCTTGTTGGCTACACCTTC.

This clone was seen just once. The chain has TRBV6-5 and TRBJ2-7; the match to TRBD1 covers 7 bases. The CDR3 runs to 13 residues. The germline CDR1 and CDR2 sequences are MNHEY and SVGAGI. The ends lost 7 bases at V and 2 bases at J; junction bases unmatched: 5. CDR3 region: CASTRTGTYEQYF. As DNA, the CDR3 is TGTGCCAGCACTCGGACAGGCACCTACGAGCAGTACTTC.

The chain employs TRBV9 and TRBJ2-2, with TRBD1 identical over 7 bases. Germline CDR1 and CDR2: SGDLS and YYNGEE. Trimming removed 1 base from V and 2 bases from J; junction bases left unmatched: 2. This CDR3 has 15 residues. CDR3 protein: CASSVRDRNTGELFF. CDR3 in DNA: TGTGCCAGCAGCGTAAGGGACAGAAACACCGGGGAGCTGTTTTTT.

This clone was seen once. Here the CDR3 DNA reads TGTGCCAGCAGTGTTGGGGCGGGGCGGGCTACGCAGTATTTT. Amino acids: CASSVGAGRATQYF. The chain carries TRBV6-4 and TRBJ2-3; possible D gene TRBD2, 6 bases. This CDR3 comprises 14 residues. Trimming took 4 bases from V and 8 from J, leaving 16 bases between them. Germline V gene sequence: CDR1 MRHNA, CDR2 SNTAGT.

The chain combines TRBV6-5 with TRBJ1-1, with 9 nucleotides matching TRBD1. The CDR3 length is 12 residues. V lost 9 bases to trimming and J lost 12 bases; unmatched junction nucleotides: 11. Germline V gene lookup returns CDR1 MNHEY and CDR2 SVGAGI. CDR3 sequence: CASTGTGWWTFF. CDR3 bases: TGTGCCAGTACCGGGACAGGGTGGTGGACTTTCTTT.

The V gene is TRBV12-3 or TRBV12-4, the J gene TRBJ1-2; TRBD1 is a possible D gene (6 bases). Trimming took 0 bases from V and 8 from J, leaving 10 bases between them. The CDR3 is made up of 13 amino acids. The CDR3 reads CASSLAGAQGYTF. For the CDR3, the DNA is TGTGCCAGCAGTTTAGCGGGGGCGCAAGGCTACACCTTC.

The count of this clone is one. The genes are TRBV6-1 and TRBJ2-1; the D gene is possibly TRBD2 (6 bases). Germline assignment: CDR1 MNHNS and CDR2 SASEGT. Trimming removed 2 bases from V and 0 bases from J, with 17 bases in between. The CDR3 loop spans 18 amino acids. DNA for the CDR3: TGTGCCAGCAGTGAAAGGGGAGCGGGCCGGCTCTCCTACAATGAGCAGTTCTTC. It specifies CASSERGAGRLSYNEQFF.

The J gene is TRBJ1-4, the V gene TRBV28, with 8 nucleotides matching TRBD1. CDR3 length: 16 amino acids. Germline loops: CDR1 MDHEN, CDR2 SYDVKM. The ends lost 7 bases at V and 0 bases at J; junction bases unmatched: 7. CDR3 bases: TGTGCCAGCACTGACAGGGGCCCTGCAACTAATGAAAAACTGTTTTTT. It encodes CASTDRGPATNEKLFF. The full variable domain, completed using reference TRBV28 and TRBJ1-4, is DVKVTQSSRYLVKRTGEKVFLECVQDMDHENMFWYRQDPGLGLRLIYFSYDVKMKEKGDIPEGYSVSREKKERFSLILESASTNQTSMYLCASTDRGPATNEKLFFGSGTQLSVL.

This clone was seen a single time. The chain uses TRBV2 and TRBJ1-2; TRBD1 agrees at 11 bases. This CDR3 is 15 amino acids long. The ends lost 6 bases at V and 7 bases at J; junction bases unmatched: 10. The germline gives CDR1 SNHLY, CDR2 FYNNEI. CDR3 in amino acids: CASSQRRDRGVGYTF. The CDR3 coding sequence is TGTGCCAGCAGCCAACGTCGGGACAGGGGGGTTGGCTACACCTTC.

The rearrangement joins TRBV11-3 to TRBJ1-1; 7 positions agree with TRBD1. Germline trimming cut 4 bases from V and 0 bases from J; bases unmatched to any gene: 2. The CDR3 is 14 residues long. In germline, CDR1 is SGHNT, CDR2 YENEEA. CDR3 in DNA: TGTGCCAGCAGCTCCGGGACAGTGAACACTGAAGCTTTCTTT. It translates to CASSSGTVNTEAFF.

Only a few counts were recorded for this clone. CDR3 protein: CASSRQGINSPLHF. As DNA, the CDR3 is TGTGCCAGCTCGAGGCAGGGGATCAATTCACCCCTCCACTTT. V gene TRBV6-5 combines with J gene TRBJ1-6, with D possibly being TRBD1 (6 bases). Germline values: CDR1 MNHEY, CDR2 SVGAGI. V lost 8 bases and J lost 7, with 15 bases in between. This CDR3 has 14 amino acids.

Note on this clone: A junction end diverges from the germline sequence, so it may reflect a read error. The gene calls are TRBV5-4 and TRBJ2-2, with 14 bases that match TRBD2. The CDR3 runs to 17 residues. The germline V gene has CDR1 SGHNT and CDR2 YYREEE (reference sequence). CDR3 in amino acids: CASTLTSGGVNTGELFF. The CDR3 region has the DNA TGTGCCAGCACCTTGACTAGCGGGGGGGTTAACACCGGGGAGCTGTTTTTT.

This chain links TRBV25-1 with TRBJ2-3, with D tentatively TRBD2 (6 bases). The CDR3 runs to 17 residues. The V gene's germline CDR1 is MGHDK and CDR2 SYGVNS. Trimming shortened V by 2 bases and J by 6 bases, and 21 bases separated the two germline ends. The CDR3 nucleotides are TGTGCCAGCAGTGAACCAAAAGCCGGGACTTCGGGGGATACGCAGTATTTT. It specifies CASSEPKAGTSGDTQYF.

The chain employs TRBV25-1 and TRBJ2-7; perhaps TRBD1 as D (6 bases). CDR1 is MGHDK and CDR2 is SYGVNS in the germline V gene. Trimming took off 0 bases at V and 4 bases at J, with 13 bases between the two ends. This CDR3 comprises 15 residues. The CDR3 sequence is CASSEYNSRGYEQYF. The CDR3 nucleotides are TGTGCCAGCAGTGAATATAACAGTAGGGGGTACGAGCAGTACTTC.

The rearrangement joins TRBV6-5 to TRBJ2-1; 8 bases are a match to TRBD2. The CDR3 has 15 amino acids. Germline V gene data show CDR1 as MNHEY and CDR2 as SVGAGI. The ends lost 6 bases at V and 7 bases at J; junction bases unmatched: 11. The CDR3 reads CASSATGTSKNEQFF. In DNA, the CDR3 is TGTGCCAGCAGCGCTACCGGGACTAGTAAAAATGAGCAGTTCTTC.

The chain carries TRBV6-5 and TRBJ2-7; 10 positions match TRBD1. Germline V gene lookup returns CDR1 MNHEY and CDR2 SVGAGI. The V and J ends lost 2 bases and 2 bases, in that order; junction bases with no gene match: 6. The CDR3 consists of 16 residues. CDR3 nucleotide sequence: TGTGCCAGCAGTTACGAAGGACAGGGGGGAACCTACGAGCAGTACTTC. Encoded protein: CASSYEGQGGTYEQYF.

This clone was counted between two and nine times. The chain joins TRBV5-1 to TRBJ2-5; the match to TRBD2 covers 7 bases. V shed 4 bases and J 5 bases; nucleotides not matched to a gene: 14. Germline values: CDR1 SGHRS, CDR2 YFSETQ. The CDR3 is 16 amino acids. CDR3 sequence: CASSKSPGLSGETQYF. The CDR3 nucleotides are TGCGCCAGCAGCAAGTCCCCGGGACTTAGCGGGGAGACCCAGTACTTC. The full variable domain, rest sourced from reference TRBV5-1 and TRBJ2-5, is KAGVTQTPRYLIKTRGQQVTLSCSPISGHRSVSWYQQTPGQGLQFLFEYFSETQRNKGNFPGRFSGRQFSNSRSEMNVSTLELGDSALYLCASSKSPGLSGETQYFGPGTRLLVL.

The chain combines TRBV7-9 with TRBJ2-7; 7 bases line up with TRBD1. The CDR3 extends over 14 amino acids. V trimming: 4 bases; J trimming: 0 bases; junction bases outside the gene matches: 3. Per the germline V gene, CDR1 is SEHNR and CDR2 is FQNEAQ (reference sequence). The CDR3 DNA reads TGTGCCAGCAGCTCGGACAGGACCTCCTACGAGCAGTACTTC. Protein sequence: CASSSDRTSYEQYF.